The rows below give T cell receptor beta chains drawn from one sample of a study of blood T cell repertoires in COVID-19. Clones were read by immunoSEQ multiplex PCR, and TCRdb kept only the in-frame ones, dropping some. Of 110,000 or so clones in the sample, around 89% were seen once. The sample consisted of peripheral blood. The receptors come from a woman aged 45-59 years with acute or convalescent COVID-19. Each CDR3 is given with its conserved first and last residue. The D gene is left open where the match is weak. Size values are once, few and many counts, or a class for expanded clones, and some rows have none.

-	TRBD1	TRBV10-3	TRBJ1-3	CAISPGQALTDKYF	TGTGCCATCAGCCCCGGACAGGCCCTCACCGACAAATATTTT
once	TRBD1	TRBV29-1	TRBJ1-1	CSVITGTGSTEAFF	TGCAGCGTTATAACCGGGACAGGAAGTACTGAAGCTTTCTTT
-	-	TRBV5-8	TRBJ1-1	CASSSIWAKQEAFF	TGTGCCAGCAGCTCCATTTGGGCAAAGCAAGAAGCTTTCTTT
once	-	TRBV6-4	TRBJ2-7	CASLVTSYEQYF	TGTGCCAGCCTCGTCACTTCCTACGAGCAGTACTTC
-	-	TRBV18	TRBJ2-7	CASSPWRDGSYEQYF	TGTGCCAGCTCACCATGGCGGGACGGATCCTACGAGCAGTACTTC
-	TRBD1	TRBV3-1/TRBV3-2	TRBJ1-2	CASSPGTGDGYTF	TGTGCCAGCAGCCCGGGGACAGGGGACGGCTACACCTTC
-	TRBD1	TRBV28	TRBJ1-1	CASSEDRDTEAFF	TGTGCCAGCAGTGAGGACAGGGACACTGAAGCTTTCTTT
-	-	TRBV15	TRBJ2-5	CATSRGPRETQYF	TGTGCCACCAGCAGAGGGCCCAGGGAGACCCAGTACTTC
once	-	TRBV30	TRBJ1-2	CAWLRGDNYGYTF	TGTGCCTGGCTCCGGGGGGACAACTATGGCTACACCTTC
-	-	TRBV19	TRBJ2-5	CASQRQAQETQYF	TGTGCCAGTCAAAGACAGGCTCAAGAGACCCAGTACTTC
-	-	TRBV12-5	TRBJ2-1	CASGLDSLYNEQFF	TGTGCTAGTGGTCTGGACAGCCTTTACAATGAGCAGTTCTTC
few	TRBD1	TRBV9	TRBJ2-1	CASRGQGALNEQFF	TGTGCCAGCAGGGGACAGGGGGCCTTGAATGAGCAGTTCTTC
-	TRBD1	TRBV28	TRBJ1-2	CATGGTRGPYSYTF	TGTGCCACAGGGGGAACCAGGGGGCCCTATAGCTACACCTTC
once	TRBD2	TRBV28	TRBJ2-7	CASRLAGEAYEQYF	TGTGCCAGCAGATTAGCGGGAGAGGCCTACGAGCAGTACTTC
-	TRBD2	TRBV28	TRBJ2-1	CASSNPGLAGGVGEQFF	TGTGCCAGCAGTAATCCGGGACTAGCGGGAGGGGTTGGTGAGCAGTTCTTC
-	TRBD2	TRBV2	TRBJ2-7	CASSGGLAGRRVEQYF	TGTGCCAGCAGCGGGGGACTAGCGGGGCGAAGGGTCGAGCAGTACTTC
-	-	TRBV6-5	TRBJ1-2	CASSYQDTGDYGYTF	TGTGCCAGCAGTTACCAGGACACGGGCGACTATGGCTACACCTTC
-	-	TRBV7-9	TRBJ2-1	CASSSRGPDEQFF	TGTGCCAGCAGCTCCCGTGGGCCCGATGAGCAGTTCTTC
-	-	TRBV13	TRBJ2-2	CASTLDLAWNTGELFF	TGTGCCAGCACCTTGGACCTAGCGTGGAACACCGGGGAGCTGTTTTTT
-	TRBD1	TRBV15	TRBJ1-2	CATSPGQGHYYGYTF	TGTGCCACCAGTCCTGGACAGGGACATTACTATGGCTACACCTTC
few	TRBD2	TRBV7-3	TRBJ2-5	CASSKSGLAEETQYF	TGTGCCAGCAGTAAATCGGGACTAGCCGAAGAGACCCAGTACTTC
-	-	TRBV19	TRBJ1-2	CASSIQDQGYGYTF	TGTGCCAGTAGTATACAGGATCAGGGCTATGGCTACACCTTC
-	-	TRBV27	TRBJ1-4	CASRSFNEKLFF	TGTGCCAGCCGGAGTTTTAATGAAAAACTGTTTTTT
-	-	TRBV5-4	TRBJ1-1	CASRRDSRNTEAFF	TGTGCCAGCAGGCGAGACAGCCGGAACACTGAAGCTTTCTTT
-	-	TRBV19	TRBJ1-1	CASSPSRRMNTEAFF	TGTGCCAGTAGCCCTAGTCGCCGGATGAACACTGAAGCTTTCTTT
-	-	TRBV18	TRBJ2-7	CASSPRGLGATSEQYF	TGTGCCAGCTCACCAAGAGGGCTGGGCGCAACGAGCGAGCAGTACTTC
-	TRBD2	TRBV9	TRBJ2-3	CASSLLGGRGTDTQYF	TGTGCCAGCAGTCTCCTGGGAGGGAGAGGCACAGATACGCAGTATTTT
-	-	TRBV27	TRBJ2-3	CASSLGLTTDTQYF	TGTGCCAGCAGTTTAGGACTTACCACAGATACGCAGTATTTT
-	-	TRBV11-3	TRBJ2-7	CASSLASGLAYEQYF	TGTGCCAGCAGCTTAGCTTCGGGTCTGGCCTACGAGCAGTACTTC
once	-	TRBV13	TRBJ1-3	CASSLPRRRASGNTIYF	TGTGCCAGCAGCTTACCCCGCAGGCGTGCATCTGGAAACACCATATATTTT
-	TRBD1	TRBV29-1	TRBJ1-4	CSVGQGYEKLFF	TGCAGCGTCGGACAGGGTTATGAAAAACTGTTTTTT
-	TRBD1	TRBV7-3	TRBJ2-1	CASSLGTGSENEQFF	TGTGCCAGCAGCTTGGGGACAGGGTCGGAGAATGAGCAGTTCTTC
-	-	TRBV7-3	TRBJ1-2	CASSLQGYGYTF	TGTGCCAGCAGCCTACAGGGTTATGGCTACACCTTC
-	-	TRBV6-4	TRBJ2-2	CASSGQAPPGELFF	TGTGCCAGCAGTGGACAGGCTCCCCCCGGGGAGCTGTTTTTT
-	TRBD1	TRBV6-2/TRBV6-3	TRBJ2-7	CASSYGQGAYEQYF	TGTGCCAGCAGTTATGGACAGGGGGCCTACGAGCAGTACTTC
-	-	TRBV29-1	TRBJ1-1	CSLSGRTEAFF	TGCAGCTTATCAGGGAGGACTGAAGCTTTCTTT
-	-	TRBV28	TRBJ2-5	CASSLITDQETQYF	TGTGCCAGCAGTTTAATTACGGACCAAGAGACCCAGTACTTC
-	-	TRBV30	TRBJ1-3	CAGGRWRTSGGTIYF	TGTGCCGGGGGACGGTGGAGGACGTCCGGGGGCACCATATATTTT
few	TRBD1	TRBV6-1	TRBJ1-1	CASSDRDRGITEAFF	TGTGCCAGCAGTGACCGGGACAGGGGTATCACTGAAGCTTTCTTT
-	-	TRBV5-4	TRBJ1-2	CASSLDSGGYTF	TGTGCCAGCAGCTTGGACAGCGGCGGCTACACCTTC
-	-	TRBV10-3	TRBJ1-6	CAITPDNHSPLHF	TGTGCCATCACCCCAGATAATCACTCACCCCTCCACTTT
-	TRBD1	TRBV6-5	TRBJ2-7	CASSYSNRGLNEQYF	TGTGCCAGCAGTTACTCGAACAGGGGGCTGAACGAGCAGTACTTC
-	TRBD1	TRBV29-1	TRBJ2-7	CSVGQDSYEQYF	TGCAGCGTGGGACAGGACAGCTACGAGCAGTACTTC
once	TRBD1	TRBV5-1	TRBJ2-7	CASSLAPGGSGYEQYF	TGCGCCAGCAGCTTGGCTCCAGGGGGTAGTGGGTACGAGCAGTACTTC
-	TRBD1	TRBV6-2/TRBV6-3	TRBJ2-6	CASSPTGQGAEGANVLTF	TGTGCCAGCAGCCCGACGGGACAGGGGGCGGAAGGGGCCAACGTCCTGACTTTC
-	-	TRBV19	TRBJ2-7	CASSIDRSSEGYEQYF	TGTGCCAGTAGTATAGATAGGAGCTCCGAGGGCTACGAGCAGTACTTC